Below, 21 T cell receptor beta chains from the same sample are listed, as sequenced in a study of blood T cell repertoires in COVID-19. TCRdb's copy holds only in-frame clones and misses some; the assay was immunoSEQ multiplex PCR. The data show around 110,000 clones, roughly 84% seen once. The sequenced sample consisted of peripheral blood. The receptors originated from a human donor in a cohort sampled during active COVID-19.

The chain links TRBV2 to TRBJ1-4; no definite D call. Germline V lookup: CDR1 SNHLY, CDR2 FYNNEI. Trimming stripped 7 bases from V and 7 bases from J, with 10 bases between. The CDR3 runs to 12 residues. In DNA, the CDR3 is TGTGCCAGCAAGGCGGAGGCTGAAAAACTGTTTTTT. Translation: CASKAEAEKLFF.

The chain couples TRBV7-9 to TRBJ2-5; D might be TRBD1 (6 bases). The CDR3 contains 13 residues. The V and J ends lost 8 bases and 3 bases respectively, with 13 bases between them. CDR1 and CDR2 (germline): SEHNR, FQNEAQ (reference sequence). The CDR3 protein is CASSRQGKETQYF. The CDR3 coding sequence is TGTGCCAGCTCCCGCCAGGGGAAAGAGACCCAGTACTTC.

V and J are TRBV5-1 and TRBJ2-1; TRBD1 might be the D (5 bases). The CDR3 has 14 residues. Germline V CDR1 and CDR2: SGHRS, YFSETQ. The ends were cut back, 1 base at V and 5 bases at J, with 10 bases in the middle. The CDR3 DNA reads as TGCGCCAGCAGCTTGCGAGACAGCAACAATGAGCAGTTCTTC. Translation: CASSLRDSNNEQFF.

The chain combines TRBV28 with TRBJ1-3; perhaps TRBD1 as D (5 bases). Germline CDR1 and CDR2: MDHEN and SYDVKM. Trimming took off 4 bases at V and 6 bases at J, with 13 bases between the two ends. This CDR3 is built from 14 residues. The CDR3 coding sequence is TGTGCCAGCAGTTGGGGGGGTAAAGAAAACACCATATATTTT. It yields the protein CASSWGGKENTIYF.

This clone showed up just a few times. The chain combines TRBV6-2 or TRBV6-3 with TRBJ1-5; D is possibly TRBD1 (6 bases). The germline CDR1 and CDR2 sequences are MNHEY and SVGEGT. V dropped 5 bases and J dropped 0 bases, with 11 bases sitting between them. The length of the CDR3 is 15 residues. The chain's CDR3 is CASSTDRISNQPQHF. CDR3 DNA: TGTGCCAGCAGTACCGACAGGATTAGCAATCAGCCCCAGCATTTT.

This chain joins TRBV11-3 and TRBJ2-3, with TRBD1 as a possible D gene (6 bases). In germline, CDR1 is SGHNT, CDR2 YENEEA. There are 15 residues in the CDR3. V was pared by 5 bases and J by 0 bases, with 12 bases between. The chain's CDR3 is CASSPQGMSTDTQYF. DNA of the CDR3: TGTGCCAGCAGCCCACAGGGTATGAGCACAGATACGCAGTATTTT.

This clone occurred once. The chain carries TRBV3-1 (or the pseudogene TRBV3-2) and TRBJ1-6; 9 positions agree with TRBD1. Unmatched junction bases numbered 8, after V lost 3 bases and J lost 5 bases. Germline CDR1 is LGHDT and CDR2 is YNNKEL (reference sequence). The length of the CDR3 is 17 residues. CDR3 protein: CASSQVTGGANNSPLHF. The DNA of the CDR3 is TGTGCCAGCAGCCAGGTCACAGGGGGCGCGAATAATTCACCCCTCCACTTT.

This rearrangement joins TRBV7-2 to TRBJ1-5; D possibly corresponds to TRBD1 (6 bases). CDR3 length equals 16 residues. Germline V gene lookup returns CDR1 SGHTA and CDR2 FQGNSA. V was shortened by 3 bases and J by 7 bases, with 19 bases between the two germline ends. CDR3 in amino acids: CASSLSGQPKVQPQHF. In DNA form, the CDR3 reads TGTGCCAGCAGCTTGAGCGGACAGCCGAAGGTGCAGCCCCAGCATTTT.

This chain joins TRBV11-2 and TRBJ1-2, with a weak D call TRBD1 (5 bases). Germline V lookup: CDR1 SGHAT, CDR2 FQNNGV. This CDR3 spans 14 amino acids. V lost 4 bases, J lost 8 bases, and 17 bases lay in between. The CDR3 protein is CASSSQEGMGGYTF. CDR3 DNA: TGTGCCAGCAGCTCCCAGGAGGGGATGGGAGGCTACACCTTC.

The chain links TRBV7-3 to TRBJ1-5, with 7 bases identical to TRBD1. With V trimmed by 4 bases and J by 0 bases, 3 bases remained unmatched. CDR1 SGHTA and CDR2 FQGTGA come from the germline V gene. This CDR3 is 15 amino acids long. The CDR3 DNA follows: TGTGCCAGCAGCTCGGGACAGAGTAGCAATCAGCCCCAGCATTTT. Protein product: CASSSGQSSNQPQHF.

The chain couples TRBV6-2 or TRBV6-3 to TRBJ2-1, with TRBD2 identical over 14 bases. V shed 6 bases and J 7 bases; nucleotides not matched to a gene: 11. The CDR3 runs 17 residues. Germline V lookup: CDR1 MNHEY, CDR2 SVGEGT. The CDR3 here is CASSPRLGTSGSNEQFF. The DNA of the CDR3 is TGTGCCAGCAGCCCAAGGTTGGGGACTAGCGGGAGTAATGAGCAGTTCTTC.

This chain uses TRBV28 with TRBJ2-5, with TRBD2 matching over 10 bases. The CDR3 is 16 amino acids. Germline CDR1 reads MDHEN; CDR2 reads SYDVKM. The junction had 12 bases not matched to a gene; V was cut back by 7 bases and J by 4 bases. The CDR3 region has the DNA TGTGCCAGCACCTCATCTAGCGGGAGAGGGGGAGAGACCCAGTACTTC. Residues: CASTSSSGRGGETQYF.

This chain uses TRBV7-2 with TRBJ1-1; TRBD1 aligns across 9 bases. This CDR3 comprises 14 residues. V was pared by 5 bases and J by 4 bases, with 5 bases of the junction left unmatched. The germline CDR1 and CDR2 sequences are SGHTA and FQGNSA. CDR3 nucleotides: TGTGCCAGCAGCCCGGACAGGGGTAGCACTGAAGCTTTCTTT. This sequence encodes CASSPDRGSTEAFF.

In DNA, the CDR3 is TGTGCCAGTAGTATTGTGCCTCTGGTCAGCGGGGAGCTGTTTTTT. Translation gives CASSIVPLVSGELFF. The chain combines TRBV19 with TRBJ2-2; D not resolved. Trimming cost V 3 bases and J 7 bases, with 15 bases left between them. Germline CDR1 is LNHDA and CDR2 is SQIVND (reference sequence). The CDR3 covers 15 residues.

The CDR3 is CASSLWRTDTDTQYF. The CDR3 nucleotides read TGTGCCAGCAGTTTATGGCGGACAGACACAGATACGCAGTATTTT. J is TRBJ2-3 and V is TRBV28, with a weak D call TRBD1 (6 bases). This CDR3 region has 15 residues. The V gene lost 0 bases and the J gene lost 2 bases, with 9 bases spanning the gap. Germline V gene lookup returns CDR1 MDHEN and CDR2 SYDVKM.

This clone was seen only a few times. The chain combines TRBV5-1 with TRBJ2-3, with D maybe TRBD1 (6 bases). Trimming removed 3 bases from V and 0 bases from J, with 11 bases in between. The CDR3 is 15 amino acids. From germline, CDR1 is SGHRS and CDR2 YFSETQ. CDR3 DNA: TGCGCCAGCAGCTCCTCAGGGGACAGCACAGATACGCAGTATTTT. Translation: CASSSSGDSTDTQYF.

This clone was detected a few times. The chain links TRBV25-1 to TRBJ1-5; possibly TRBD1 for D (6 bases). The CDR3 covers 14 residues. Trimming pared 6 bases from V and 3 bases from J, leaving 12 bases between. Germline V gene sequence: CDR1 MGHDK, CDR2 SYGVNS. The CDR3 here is CASRETGVNQPQHF. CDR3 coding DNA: TGTGCCAGCAGGGAGACAGGCGTCAATCAGCCCCAGCATTTT.

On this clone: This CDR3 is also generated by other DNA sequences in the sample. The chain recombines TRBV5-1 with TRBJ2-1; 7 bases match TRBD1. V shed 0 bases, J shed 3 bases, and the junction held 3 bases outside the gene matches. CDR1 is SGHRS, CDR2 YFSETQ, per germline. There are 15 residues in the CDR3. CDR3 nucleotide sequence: TGCGCCAGCAGCTTGGGACAGGGAGACTACAATGAGCAGTTCTTC. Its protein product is CASSLGQGDYNEQFF.

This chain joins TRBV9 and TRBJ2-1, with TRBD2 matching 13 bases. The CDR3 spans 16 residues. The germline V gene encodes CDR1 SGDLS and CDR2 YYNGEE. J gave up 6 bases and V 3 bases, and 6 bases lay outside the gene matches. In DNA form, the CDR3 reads TGTGCCAGCAGCGGAAAGACTAGCGGGAGGAGCAATGAGCAGTTCTTC. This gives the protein CASSGKTSGRSNEQFF.

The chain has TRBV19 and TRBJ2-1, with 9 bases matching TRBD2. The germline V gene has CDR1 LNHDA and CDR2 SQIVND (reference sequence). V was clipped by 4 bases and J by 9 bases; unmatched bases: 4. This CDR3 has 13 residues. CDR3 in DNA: TGTGCCAGTAGTACCTTAGCGGGAGTTGAGCAGTTCTTC. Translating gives CASSTLAGVEQFF.

CDR3 region: CASSSIPGLAFRSYEQYF. CDR3 sequence (DNA): TGTGCCAGCAGCAGCATACCGGGACTAGCGTTTCGCTCCTACGAGCAGTACTTC. This chain joins TRBV4-2 and TRBJ2-7; 10 positions match TRBD2. There are 18 residues in the CDR3. Per germline, CDR1 LGHNA and CDR2 YNFKEQ. With V trimmed by 5 bases and J by 0 bases, 13 bases remained unmatched.